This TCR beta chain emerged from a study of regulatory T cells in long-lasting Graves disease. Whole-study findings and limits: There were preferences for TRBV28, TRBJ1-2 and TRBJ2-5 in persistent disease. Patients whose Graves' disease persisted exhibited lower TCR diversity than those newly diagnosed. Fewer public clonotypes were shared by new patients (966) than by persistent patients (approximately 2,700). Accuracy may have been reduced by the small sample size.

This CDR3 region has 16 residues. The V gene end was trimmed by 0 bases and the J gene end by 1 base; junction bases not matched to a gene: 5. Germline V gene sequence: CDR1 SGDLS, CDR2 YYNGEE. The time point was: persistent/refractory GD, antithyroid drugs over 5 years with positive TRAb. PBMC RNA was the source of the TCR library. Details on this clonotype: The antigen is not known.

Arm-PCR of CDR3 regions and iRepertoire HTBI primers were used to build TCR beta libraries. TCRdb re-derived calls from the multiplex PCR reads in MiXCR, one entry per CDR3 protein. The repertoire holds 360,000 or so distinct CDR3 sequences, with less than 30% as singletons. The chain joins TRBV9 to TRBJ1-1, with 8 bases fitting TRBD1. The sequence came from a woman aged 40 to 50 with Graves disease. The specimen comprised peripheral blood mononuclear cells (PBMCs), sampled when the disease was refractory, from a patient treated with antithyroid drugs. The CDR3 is CASSVATGGKNTEAFF. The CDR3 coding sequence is TGTGCCAGCAGCGTAGCTACAGGGGGAAAGAACACTGAAGCTTTCTTT.